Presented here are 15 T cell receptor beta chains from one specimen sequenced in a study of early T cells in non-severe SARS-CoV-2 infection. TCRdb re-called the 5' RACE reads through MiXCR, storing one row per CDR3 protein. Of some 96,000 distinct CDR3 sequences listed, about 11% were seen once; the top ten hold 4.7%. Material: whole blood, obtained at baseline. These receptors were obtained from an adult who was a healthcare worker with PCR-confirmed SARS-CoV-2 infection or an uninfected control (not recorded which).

The DNA of the CDR3 is TGTGCCAGCAGCTTGAGACTAGCGGGCAATGAGCAGTTCTTC. Translation: CASSLRLAGNEQFF. The chain recombines TRBV5-6 with TRBJ2-1, with TRBD2 identical over 10 bases. This CDR3 contains 14 residues. CDR1 and CDR2 from the germline V gene are SGHDT and YYEEEE. Losses at the gene ends were 1 base for V and 6 bases for J; bases not matched to a gene: 1.

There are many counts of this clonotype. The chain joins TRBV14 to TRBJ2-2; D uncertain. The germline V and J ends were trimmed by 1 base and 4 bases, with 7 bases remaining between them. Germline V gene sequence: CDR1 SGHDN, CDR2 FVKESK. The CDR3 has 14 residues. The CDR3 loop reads CASSQVGTTGELFF. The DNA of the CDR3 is TGTGCCAGCAGCCAAGTCGGCACCACCGGGGAGCTGTTTTTT.

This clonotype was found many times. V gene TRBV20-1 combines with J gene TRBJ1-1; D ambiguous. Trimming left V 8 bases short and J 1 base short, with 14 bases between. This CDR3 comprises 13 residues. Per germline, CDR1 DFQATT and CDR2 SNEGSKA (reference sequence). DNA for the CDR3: TGCAGTACGTCCGACGGATCGAACACTGAAGCTTTCTTT. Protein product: CSTSDGSNTEAFF.

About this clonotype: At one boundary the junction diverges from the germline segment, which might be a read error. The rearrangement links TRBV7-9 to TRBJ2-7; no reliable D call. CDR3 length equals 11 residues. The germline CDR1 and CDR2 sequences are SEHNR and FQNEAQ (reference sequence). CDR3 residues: CASSLEGPIVF. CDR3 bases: TGTGCCAGCAGCTTAGAAGGGCCTATAGTCTTC.

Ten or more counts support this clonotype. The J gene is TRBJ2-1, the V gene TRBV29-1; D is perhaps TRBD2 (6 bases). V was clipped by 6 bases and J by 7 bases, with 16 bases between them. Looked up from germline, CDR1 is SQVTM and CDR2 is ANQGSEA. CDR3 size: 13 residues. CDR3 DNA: TGCAGCGTGAAATGGAGGGGCGGGAATGAGCAGTTCTTC. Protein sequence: CSVKWRGGNEQFF.

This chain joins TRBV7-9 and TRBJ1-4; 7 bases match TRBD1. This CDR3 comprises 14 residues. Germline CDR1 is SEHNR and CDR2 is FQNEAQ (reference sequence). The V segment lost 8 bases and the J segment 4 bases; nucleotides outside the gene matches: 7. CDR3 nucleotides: TGTGCCAGCCGGGTCGGACAGGTTAATGAAAAACTGTTTTTT. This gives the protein CASRVGQVNEKLFF.

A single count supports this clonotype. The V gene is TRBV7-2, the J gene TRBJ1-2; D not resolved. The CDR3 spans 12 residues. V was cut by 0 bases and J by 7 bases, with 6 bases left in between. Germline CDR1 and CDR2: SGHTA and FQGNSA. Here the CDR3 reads CASSLASRGYTF. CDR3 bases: TGTGCCAGCAGCTTAGCTTCGCGTGGCTACACCTTC.

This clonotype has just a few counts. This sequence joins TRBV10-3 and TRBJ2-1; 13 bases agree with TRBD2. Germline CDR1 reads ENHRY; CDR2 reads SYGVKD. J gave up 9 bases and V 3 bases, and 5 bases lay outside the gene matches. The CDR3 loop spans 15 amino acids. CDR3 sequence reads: CAISERTSGSIEQFF. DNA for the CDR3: TGTGCCATCAGTGAAAGGACTAGCGGGAGTATTGAGCAGTTCTTC.

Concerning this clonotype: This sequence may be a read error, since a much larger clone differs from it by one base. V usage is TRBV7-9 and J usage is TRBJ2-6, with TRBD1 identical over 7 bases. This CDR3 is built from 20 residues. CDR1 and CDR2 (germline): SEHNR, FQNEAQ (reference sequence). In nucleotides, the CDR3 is TGTGTCAGCAGCCTTGGCTGGAGGACAGGCGGAGTTGCTGGGGCCAACGTCCTGACTTTC. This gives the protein CVSSLGWRTGGVAGANVLTF.

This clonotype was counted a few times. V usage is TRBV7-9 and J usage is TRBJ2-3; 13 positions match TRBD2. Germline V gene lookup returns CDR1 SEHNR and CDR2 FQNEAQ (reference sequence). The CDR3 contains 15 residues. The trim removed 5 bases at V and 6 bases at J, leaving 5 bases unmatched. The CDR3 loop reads CASSRGTSGKDTQYF. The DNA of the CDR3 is TGTGCCAGCAGCAGAGGGACTAGCGGGAAGGATACGCAGTATTTT.

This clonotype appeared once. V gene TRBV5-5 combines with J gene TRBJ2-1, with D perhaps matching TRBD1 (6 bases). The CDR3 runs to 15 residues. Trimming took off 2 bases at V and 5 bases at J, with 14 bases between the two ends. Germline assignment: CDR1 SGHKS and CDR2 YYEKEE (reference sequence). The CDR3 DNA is TGTGCCAGCAGCTTCGAGGACAGAGTCCACAATGAGCAGTTCTTC. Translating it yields CASSFEDRVHNEQFF.

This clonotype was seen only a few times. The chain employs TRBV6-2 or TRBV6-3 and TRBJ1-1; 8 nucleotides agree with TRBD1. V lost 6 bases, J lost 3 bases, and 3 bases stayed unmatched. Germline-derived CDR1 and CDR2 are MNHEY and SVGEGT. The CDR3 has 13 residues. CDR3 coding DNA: TGTGCCAGCAGACTGACAGGGGACACTGAAGCTTTCTTT. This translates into CASRLTGDTEAFF.

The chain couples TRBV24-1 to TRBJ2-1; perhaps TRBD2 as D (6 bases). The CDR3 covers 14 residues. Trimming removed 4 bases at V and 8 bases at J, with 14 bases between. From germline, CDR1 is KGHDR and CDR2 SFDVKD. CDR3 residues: CATSDPRGKDEQFF. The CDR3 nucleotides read TGTGCCACCAGTGACCCGCGGGGAAAGGATGAGCAGTTCTTC.

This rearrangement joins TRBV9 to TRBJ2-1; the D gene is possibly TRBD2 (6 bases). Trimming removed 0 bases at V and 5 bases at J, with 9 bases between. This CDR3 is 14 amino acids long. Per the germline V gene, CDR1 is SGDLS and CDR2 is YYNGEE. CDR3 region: CASSVGAGHNEQFF. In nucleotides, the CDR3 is TGTGCCAGCAGCGTAGGAGCGGGCCACAATGAGCAGTTCTTC.

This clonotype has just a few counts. CDR3 protein: CSVVEVEQYF. The CDR3 bases are TGCAGCGTTGTGGAAGTCGAGCAGTACTTC. The chain carries TRBV29-1 and TRBJ2-7; D call uncertain. This CDR3 comprises 10 residues. V lost 4 bases and J lost 6, with 7 bases in between. CDR1 SQVTM and CDR2 ANQGSEA come from the germline V gene.